The source of this T cell receptor beta chain is a study of T cell repertoires in cytomegalovirus infection. Overall study results and limits: Cumulative frequency (of public TCR beta family members) identified carriers of CMV plus the relevant HLA.

As regards this clonotype: As yet, its antigen is unknown.

TCRdb processed the reads anew with MiXCR; each CDR3 protein has one entry. The sample carries roughly 720,000 distinct CDR3 sequences, roughly 36% recorded once. The trim removed 4 bases at V and 5 bases at J, leaving 4 bases unmatched. This CDR3 is built from 13 residues. From germline, CDR1 is SGHKS and CDR2 YYEKEE (reference sequence). Sequencing was performed on PBMCs. This sequence was found in a human donor in good health (CMV status not recorded). Some clones in this sample may be carry-over from other donors' samples. V and J are TRBV5-5 and TRBJ2-7; 9 nucleotides agree with TRBD1. CDR3 amino acids: CASSLRTGDEQYF. CDR3 nucleotides: TGTGCCAGCAGCCTAAGGACAGGGGACGAGCAGTACTTC.